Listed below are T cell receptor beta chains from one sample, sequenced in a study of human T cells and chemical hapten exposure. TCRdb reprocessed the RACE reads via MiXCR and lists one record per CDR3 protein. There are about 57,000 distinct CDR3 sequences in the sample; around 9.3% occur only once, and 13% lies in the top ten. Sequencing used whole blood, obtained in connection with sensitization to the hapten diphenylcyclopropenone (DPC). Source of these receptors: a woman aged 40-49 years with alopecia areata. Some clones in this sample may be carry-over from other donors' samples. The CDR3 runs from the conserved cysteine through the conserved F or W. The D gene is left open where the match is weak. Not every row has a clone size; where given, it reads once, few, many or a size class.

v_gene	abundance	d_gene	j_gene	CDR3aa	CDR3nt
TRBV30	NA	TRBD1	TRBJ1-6	CAWTPRTGKGSPLHF	TGTGCCTGGACCCCCCGGACAGGGAAAGGATCACCCCTCCACTTT
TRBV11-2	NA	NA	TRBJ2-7	CASSLGSGEQYF	TGTGCCAGCAGCTTGGGTTCGGGGGAGCAGTACTTC
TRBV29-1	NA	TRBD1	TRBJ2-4	CSVRDSKNIQYF	TGCAGCGTTCGGGACAGCAAAAACATTCAGTACTTC
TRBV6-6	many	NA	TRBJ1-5	CASSYTRAAQPQHF	TGTGCCAGCAGTTACACCAGGGCTGCACAGCCCCAGCATTTT
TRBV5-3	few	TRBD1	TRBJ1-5	CARSLFIRDSPSKAQHF	TGTGCCAGAAGCCTATTTATTAGGGACAGTCCCTCGAAGGCCCAGCATTTT
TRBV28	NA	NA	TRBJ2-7	CASSSGPYYEQYF	TGTGCCAGCAGCAGTGGTCCCTACTACGAGCAGTACTTC
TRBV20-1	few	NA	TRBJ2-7	CSATGQSSYEQYF	TGCAGTGCCACCGGACAGAGCTCCTACGAGCAGTACTTC
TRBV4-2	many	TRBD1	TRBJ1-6	CASSQDMGQESAPLHF	TGTGCCAGCAGCCAAGATATGGGACAGGAAAGTGCCCCCCTCCACTTT
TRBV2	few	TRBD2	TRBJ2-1	CASSEARGGANEQFF	TGTGCCAGCAGTGAAGCGCGCGGGGGGGCGAATGAGCAGTTCTTC
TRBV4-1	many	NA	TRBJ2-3	CASSPGRTDTQYF	TGCGCCAGCAGCCCGGGTCGCACAGATACGCAGTATTTT
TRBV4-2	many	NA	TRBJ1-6	CASSQDMGQLFSPLHF	TGTGCCAGCAGCCAAGATATGGGACAACTATTTTCACCCCTCCACTTT
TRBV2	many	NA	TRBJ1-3	CAGETVPGNTIYF	TGTGCCGGGGAGACAGTTCCTGGAAACACCATATATTTT
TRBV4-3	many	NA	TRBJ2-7	CASSLYGYEQYF	TGCGCCAGCAGTCTGTACGGATACGAGCAGTACTTC
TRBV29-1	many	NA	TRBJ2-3	CSVETENTQYF	TGCAGCGTTGAAACTGAAAATACGCAGTATTTT
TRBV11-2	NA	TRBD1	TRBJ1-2	CASSLGPTGGNGYTF	TGTGCCAGCAGCTTAGGGCCTACAGGGGGTAATGGCTACACCTTC
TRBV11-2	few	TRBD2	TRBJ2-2	CASSLYPSSGVDTGELFF	TGTGCCAGCAGCTTGTATCCCTCTAGCGGGGTGGACACCGGGGAGCTGTTTTTT
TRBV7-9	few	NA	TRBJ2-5	CASRTAHRTRNKETQYF	TGTGCCAGCAGGACAGCCCACCGGACACGAAACAAAGAGACCCAGTACTTC
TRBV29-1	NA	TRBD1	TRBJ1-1	CSVSTGTGEAFF	TGCAGCGTTTCTACCGGGACAGGCGAAGCTTTCTTT
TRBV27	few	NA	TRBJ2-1	CASIGYNEQFF	TGTGCCAGCATTGGGTACAATGAGCAGTTCTTC
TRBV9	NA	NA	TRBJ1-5	CASSVDGDSNQPQHF	TGTGCCAGCAGCGTAGACGGTGATAGCAATCAGCCCCAGCATTTT
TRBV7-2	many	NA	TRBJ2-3	CASSLWGADTQYF	TGTGCCAGCAGCTTATGGGGGGCAGATACGCAGTATTTT
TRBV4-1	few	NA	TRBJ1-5	CASSQVSQYSNQPQHF	TGCGCCAGCAGCCAAGTTTCTCAGTATAGCAATCAGCCCCAGCATTTT
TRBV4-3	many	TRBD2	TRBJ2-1	CASSQARGGQTFNEQFF	TGCGCCAGCAGCCAAGCCCGGGGGGGCCAAACGTTTAATGAGCAGTTCTTC
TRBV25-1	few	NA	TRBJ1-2	CASSDGGWAYGYTF	TGTGCCAGCAGTGATGGGGGGTGGGCCTATGGCTACACCTTC
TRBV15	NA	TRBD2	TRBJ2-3	CATRTSGGDTQYF	TGTGCCACCCGGACTAGCGGGGGGGATACGCAGTATTTT
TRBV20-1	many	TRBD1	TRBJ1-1	CSARGLDRGSDTEAFF	TGCAGTGCTAGAGGCCTTGACAGGGGGTCGGACACTGAAGCTTTCTTT
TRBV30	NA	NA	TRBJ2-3	CAWRQQGAGGTQYF	TGTGCCTGGAGACAACAGGGGGCGGGAGGTACGCAGTATTTT
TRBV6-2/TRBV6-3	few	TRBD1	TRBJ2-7	CASSPLRTGRYEQYF	TGTGCCAGCAGCCCACTCAGGACAGGGAGGTACGAGCAGTACTTC
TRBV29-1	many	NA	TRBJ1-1	CSVVTARQNTEAFF	TGCAGCGTTGTAACTGCGCGGCAGAACACTGAAGCTTTCTTT
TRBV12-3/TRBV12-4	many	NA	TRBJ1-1	CASSDRNTEAFF	TGTGCCAGCAGCGACCGTAACACTGAAGCTTTCTTT
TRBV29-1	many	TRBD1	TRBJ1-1	CSVATGSMNTEAFF	TGCAGCGTGGCGACAGGGTCGATGAACACTGAAGCTTTCTTT
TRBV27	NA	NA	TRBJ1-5	CATSGSGNQPQHF	TGTGCCACCTCAGGGTCGGGCAATCAGCCCCAGCATTTT
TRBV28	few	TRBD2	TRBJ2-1	CASSASGVYNEQFF	TGTGCCAGCAGCGCCAGCGGGGTCTACAATGAGCAGTTCTTC
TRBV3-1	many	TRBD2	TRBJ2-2	CASSQDAEAGGVTGELFF	TGTGCCAGCAGCCAAGACGCCGAGGCCGGGGGGGTCACCGGGGAGCTGTTTTTT
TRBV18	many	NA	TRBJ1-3	CASSSAEGSSGNTIYF	TGTGCCAGCTCAAGCGCGGAGGGTAGCTCTGGAAACACCATATATTTT
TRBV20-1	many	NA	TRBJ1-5	CSASRQEQPQHF	TGCAGTGCTAGCCGACAGGAGCAGCCCCAGCATTTT
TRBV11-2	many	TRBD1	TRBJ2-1	CASSIRDRDYNEQFF	TGTGCCAGCAGCATCCGGGACAGGGATTACAATGAGCAGTTCTTC